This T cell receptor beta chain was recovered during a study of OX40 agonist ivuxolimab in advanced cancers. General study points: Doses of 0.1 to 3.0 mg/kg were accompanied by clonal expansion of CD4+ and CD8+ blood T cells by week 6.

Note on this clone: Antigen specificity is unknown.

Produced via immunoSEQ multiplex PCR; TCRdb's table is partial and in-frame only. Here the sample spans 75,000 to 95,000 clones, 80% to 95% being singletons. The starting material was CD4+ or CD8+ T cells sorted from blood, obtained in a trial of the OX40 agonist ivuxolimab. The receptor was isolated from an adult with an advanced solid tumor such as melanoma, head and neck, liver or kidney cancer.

This chain's CDR3 is CSVATYRGYTEAFF. CDR3 DNA sequence: TGCAGCGTTGCTACCTACAGGGGATACACTGAAGCTTTCTTT. V gene TRBV29-1 combines with J gene TRBJ1-1; TRBD1 aligns across 7 bases. The germline V gene has CDR1 SQVTM and CDR2 ANQGSEA. The junction had 8 bases not matched to a gene; V was cut back by 4 bases and J by 3 bases. The CDR3 runs 14 residues.